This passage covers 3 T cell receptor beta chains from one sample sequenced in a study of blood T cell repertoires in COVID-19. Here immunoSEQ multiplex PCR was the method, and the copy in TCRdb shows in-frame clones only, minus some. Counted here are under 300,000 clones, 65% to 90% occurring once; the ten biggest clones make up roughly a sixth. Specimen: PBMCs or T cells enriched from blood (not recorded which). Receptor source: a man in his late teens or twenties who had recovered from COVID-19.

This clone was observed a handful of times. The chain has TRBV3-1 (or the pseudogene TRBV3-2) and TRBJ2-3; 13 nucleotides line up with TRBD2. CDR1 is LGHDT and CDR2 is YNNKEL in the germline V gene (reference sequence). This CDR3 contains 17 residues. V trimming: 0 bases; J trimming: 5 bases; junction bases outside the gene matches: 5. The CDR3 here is CASSQDGTSGVVDTQYF. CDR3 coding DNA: TGTGCCAGCAGCCAAGATGGGACTAGCGGGGTGGTAGATACGCAGTATTTT.

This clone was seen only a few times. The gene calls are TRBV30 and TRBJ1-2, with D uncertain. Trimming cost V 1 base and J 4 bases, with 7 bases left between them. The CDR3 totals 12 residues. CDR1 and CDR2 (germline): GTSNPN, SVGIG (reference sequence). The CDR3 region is CAWSAGGYGYTF. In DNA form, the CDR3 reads TGTGCCTGGAGTGCCGGTGGCTATGGCTACACCTTC.

The CDR3 DNA follows: TGTGCCAGCAGCTTAGTCAACACAGGGGCCTACGAGCAGTACTTC. This translates into CASSLVNTGAYEQYF. The chain has TRBV11-2 and TRBJ2-7; TRBD1 matches 7 bases. Trimming at V came to 1 base and at J to 2 bases, leaving 5 bases not matched to a gene. CDR3 length: 15 residues. Per germline, CDR1 SGHAT and CDR2 FQNNGV.